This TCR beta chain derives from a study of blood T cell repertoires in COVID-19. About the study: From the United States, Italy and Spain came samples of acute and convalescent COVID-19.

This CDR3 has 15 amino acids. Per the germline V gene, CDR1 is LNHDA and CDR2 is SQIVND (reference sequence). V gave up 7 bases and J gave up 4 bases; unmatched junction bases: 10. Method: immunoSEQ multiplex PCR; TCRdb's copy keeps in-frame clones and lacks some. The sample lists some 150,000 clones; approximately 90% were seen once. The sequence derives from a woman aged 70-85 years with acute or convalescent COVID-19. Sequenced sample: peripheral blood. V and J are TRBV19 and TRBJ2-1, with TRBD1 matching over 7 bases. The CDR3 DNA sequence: TGTGCCAGTACCTCGGCTAGGGACAGATACAATGAGCAGTTCTTC. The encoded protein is CASTSARDRYNEQFF.